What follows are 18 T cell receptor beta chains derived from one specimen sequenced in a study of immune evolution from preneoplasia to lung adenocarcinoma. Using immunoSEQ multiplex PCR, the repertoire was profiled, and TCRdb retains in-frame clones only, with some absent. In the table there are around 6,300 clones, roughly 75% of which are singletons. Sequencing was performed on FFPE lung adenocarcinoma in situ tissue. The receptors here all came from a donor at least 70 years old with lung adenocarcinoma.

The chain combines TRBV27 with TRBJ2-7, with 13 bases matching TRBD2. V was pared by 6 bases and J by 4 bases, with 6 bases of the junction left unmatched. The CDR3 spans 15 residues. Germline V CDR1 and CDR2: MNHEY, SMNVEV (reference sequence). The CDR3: CASSLGLAGMYEQYF. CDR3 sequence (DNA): TGTGCCAGCAGCCTGGGACTAGCGGGAATGTACGAGCAGTACTTC.

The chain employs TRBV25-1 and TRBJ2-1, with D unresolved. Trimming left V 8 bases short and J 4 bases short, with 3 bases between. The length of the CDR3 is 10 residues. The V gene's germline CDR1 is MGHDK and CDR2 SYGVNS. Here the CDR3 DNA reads TGTGCCAGCGGTTACAATGAGCAGTTCTTC. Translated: CASGYNEQFF.

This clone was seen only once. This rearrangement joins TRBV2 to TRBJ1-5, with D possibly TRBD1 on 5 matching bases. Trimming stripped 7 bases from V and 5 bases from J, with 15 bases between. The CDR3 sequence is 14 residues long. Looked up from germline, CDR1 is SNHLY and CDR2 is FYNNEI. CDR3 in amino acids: CASTKGGVDQPQHF. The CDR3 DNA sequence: TGTGCCAGCACTAAGGGAGGGGTCGATCAGCCCCAGCATTTT.

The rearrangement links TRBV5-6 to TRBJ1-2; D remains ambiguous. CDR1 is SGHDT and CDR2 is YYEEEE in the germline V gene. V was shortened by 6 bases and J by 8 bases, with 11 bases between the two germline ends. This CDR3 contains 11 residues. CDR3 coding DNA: TGTGCCAGCAATAGGGCAGGCGGCTACACCTTC. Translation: CASNRAGGYTF.

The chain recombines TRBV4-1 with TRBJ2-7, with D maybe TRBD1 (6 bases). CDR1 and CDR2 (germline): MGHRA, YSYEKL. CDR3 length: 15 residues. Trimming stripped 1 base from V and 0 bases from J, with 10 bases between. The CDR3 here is CASSQGQETSYEQYF. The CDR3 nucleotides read TGCGCCAGCAGCCAAGGACAGGAAACCTCCTACGAGCAGTACTTC.

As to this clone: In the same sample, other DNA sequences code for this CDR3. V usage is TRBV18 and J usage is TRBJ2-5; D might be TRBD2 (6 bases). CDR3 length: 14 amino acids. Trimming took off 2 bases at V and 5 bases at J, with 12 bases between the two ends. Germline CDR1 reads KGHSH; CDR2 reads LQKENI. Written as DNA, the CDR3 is TGTGCCAGCTCACCAGTTCCTGCGGGGGAGACCCAGTACTTC. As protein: CASSPVPAGETQYF.

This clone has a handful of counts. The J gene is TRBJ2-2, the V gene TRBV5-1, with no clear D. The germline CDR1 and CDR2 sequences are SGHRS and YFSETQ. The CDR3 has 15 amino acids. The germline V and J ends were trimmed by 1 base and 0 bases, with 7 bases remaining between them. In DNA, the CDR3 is TGCGCCAGCAGCTTGTTCCAACCGAACACCGGGGAGCTGTTTTTT. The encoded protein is CASSLFQPNTGELFF.

The CDR3 is CASRKPGTGNQPQHF. Here the CDR3 DNA reads TGTGCCAGCAGGAAACCCGGGACAGGGAATCAGCCCCAGCATTTT. J is TRBJ1-5 and V is TRBV6-1, with 9 bases matching TRBD1. The CDR3 spans 15 residues. Trimming at V came to 6 bases and at J to 4 bases, leaving 7 bases not matched to a gene. CDR1 is MNHNS and CDR2 is SASEGT in the germline V gene.

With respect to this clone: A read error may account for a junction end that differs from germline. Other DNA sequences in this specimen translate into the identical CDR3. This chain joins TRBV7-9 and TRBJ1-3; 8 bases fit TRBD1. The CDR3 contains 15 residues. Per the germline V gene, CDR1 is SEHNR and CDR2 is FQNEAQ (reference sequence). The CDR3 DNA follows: TGCGCCAGCAGTGTGGACAGGGAACGGGGAAACACCATATATTTT. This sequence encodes CASSVDRERGNTIYF.

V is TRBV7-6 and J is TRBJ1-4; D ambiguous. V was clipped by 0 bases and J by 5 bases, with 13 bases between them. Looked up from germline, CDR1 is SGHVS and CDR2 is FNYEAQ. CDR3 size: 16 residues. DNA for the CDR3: TGTGCCAGCAGCTTAGCTATAGCAGTTCGGAATGAAAAACTGTTTTTT. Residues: CASSLAIAVRNEKLFF.

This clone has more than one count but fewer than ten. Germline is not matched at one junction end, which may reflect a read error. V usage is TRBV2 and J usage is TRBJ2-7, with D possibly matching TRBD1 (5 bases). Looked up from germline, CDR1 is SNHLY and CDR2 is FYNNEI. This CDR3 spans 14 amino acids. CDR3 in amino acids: CASRTDTQGLVGNF. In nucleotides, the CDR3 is TGTGCCAGCAGGACGGACACCCAAGGTTTAGTGGGGAACTTC.

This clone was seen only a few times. CDR3 nucleotides: TGTGCCAGCAGTCCCCTGCTGAACACTGAAGCTTTCTTT. Encoded protein: CASSPLLNTEAFF. J is TRBJ1-1 and V is TRBV27, with unresolved D. Trimming left V 5 bases short and J 0 bases short, with 7 bases between. The length of the CDR3 is 13 residues. CDR1 MNHEY and CDR2 SMNVEV come from the germline V gene (reference sequence).

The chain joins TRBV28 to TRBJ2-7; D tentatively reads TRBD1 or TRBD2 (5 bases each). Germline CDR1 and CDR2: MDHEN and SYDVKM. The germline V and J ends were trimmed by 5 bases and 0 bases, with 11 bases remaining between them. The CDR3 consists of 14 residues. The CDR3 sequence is CASSVGDGSYEQYF. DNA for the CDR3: TGTGCCAGCAGTGTCGGGGACGGCTCCTACGAGCAGTACTTC.

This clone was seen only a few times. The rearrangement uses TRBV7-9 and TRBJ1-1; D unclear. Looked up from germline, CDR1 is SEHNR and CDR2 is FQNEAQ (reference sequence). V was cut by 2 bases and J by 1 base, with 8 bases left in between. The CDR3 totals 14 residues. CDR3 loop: CASSLSVGNTEAFF. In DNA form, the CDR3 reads TGTGCCAGCAGCTTATCGGTCGGGAACACTGAAGCTTTCTTT.

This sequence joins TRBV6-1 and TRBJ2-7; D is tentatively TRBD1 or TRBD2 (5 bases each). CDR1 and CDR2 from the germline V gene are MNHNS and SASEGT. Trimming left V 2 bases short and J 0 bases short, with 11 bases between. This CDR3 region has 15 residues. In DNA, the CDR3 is TGTGCCAGCAGTGAAAGGGACGGGAACTCCTACGAGCAGTACTTC. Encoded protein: CASSERDGNSYEQYF.

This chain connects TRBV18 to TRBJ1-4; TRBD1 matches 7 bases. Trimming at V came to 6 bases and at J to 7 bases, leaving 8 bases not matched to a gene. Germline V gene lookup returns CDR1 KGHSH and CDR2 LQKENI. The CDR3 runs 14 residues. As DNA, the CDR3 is TGTGCCAGCTCTCAACTGACAGGGACTGAAAAACTGTTTTTT. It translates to CASSQLTGTEKLFF.

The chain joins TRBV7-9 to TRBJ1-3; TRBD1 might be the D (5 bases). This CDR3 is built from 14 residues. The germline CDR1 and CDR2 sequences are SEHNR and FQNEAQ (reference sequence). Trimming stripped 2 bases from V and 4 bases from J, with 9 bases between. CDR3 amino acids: CASSLLGAGNTIYF. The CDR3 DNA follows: TGTGCCAGCAGCTTATTAGGGGCGGGAAACACCATATATTTT.

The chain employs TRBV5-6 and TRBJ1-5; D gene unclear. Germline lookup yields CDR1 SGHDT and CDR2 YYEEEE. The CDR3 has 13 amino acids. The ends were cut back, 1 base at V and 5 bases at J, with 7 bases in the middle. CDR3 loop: CASSLSRHQPQHF. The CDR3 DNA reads TGTGCCAGCAGCTTGTCCCGCCATCAGCCCCAGCATTTT. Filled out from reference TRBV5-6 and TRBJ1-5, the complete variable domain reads DAGVTQSPTHLIKTRGQQVTLRCSPKSGHDTVSWYQQALGQGPQFIFQYYEEEERQRGNFPDRFSGHQFPNYSSELNVNALLLGDSALYLCASSLSRHQPQHFGDGTRLSIL.